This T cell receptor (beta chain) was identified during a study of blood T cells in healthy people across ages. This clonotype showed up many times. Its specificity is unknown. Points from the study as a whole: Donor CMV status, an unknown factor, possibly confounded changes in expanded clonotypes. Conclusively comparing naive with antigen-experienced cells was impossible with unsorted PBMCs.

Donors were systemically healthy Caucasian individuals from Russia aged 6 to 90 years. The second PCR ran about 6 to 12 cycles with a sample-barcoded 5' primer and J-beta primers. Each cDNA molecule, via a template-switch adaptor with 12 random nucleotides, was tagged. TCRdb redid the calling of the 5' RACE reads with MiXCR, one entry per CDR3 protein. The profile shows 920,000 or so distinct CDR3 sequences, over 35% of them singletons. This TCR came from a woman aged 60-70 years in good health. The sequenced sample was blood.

CDR3 in DNA: TGCGCCAGCAGCTTTACCGGACGATCCTACGAGCAGTACTTC. As protein: CASSFTGRSYEQYF. The chain combines TRBV5-1 with TRBJ2-7; no clear D. CDR1 is SGHRS and CDR2 is YFSETQ in the germline V gene. Trimming cost V 2 bases and J 1 base, with 10 bases left between them. The length of the CDR3 is 14 residues. Filled out from reference TRBV5-1 and TRBJ2-7, the complete variable domain reads KAGVTQTPRYLIKTRGQQVTLSCSPISGHRSVSWYQQTPGQGLQFLFEYFSETQRNKGNFPGRFSGRQFSNSRSEMNVSTLELGDSALYLCASSFTGRSYEQYFGPGTRLTVT.